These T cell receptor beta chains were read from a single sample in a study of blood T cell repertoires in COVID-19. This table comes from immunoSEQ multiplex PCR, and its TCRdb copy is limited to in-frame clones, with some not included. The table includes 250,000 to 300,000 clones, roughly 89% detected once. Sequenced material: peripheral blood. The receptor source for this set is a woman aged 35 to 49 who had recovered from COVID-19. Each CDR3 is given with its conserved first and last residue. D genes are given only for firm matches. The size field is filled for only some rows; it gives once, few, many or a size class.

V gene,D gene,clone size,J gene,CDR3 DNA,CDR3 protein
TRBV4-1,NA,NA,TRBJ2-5,TGCGCCAGCAGCCAACAAGACAACCAAGAGACCCAGTACTTC,CASSQQDNQETQYF
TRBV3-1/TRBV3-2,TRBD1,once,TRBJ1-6,TGTGCCAGCAGCTATACAGGGGACTCACCCCTCCACTTT,CASSYTGDSPLHF
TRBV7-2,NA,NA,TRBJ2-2,TGTGCCAGCAGCTCGTTCTTGGACAGTAACACCGGGGAGCTGTTTTTT,CASSSFLDSNTGELFF
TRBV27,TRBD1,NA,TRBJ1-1,TGTGCCAGCGCCTCCCAAGACAGGGGAGAGACTGAAGCTTTCTTT,CASASQDRGETEAFF
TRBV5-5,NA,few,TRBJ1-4,TGTGCCAGCAGCCCAGGAGGCGGGACGGCTAATGAAAAACTGTTTTTT,CASSPGGGTANEKLFF
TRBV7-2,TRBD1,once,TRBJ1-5,TGTGCCAGCAGCTCCTTGGGACAGCTAAATCAGCCCCAGCATTTT,CASSSLGQLNQPQHF
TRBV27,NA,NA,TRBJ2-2,TGTGCCACTAGAGGCCGAGGGAACACCGGGGAGCTGTTTTTT,CATRGRGNTGELFF
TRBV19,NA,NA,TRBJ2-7,TGTGCCAGTCGGGATCCCTGGCGAGACGAGCAGTACTTC,CASRDPWRDEQYF
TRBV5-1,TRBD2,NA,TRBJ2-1,TGCGCCAGCCACCATAGCGGGAGCAGCGGCAATGAGCAGTTCTTC,CASHHSGSSGNEQFF
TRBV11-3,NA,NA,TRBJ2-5,TGTGCCAGCAGCTTAGCCGTGTCCCAAGAGACCCAGTACTTC,CASSLAVSQETQYF
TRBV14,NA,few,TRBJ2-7,TGTGCCAGCAGCCAACGGACGGGAGCAGGCTACGAGCAGTACTTC,CASSQRTGAGYEQYF
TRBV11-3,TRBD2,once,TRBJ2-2,TGTGCCAGCAGCCCCCAAGCGGGATCCAACACCGGGGAGCTGTTTTTT,CASSPQAGSNTGELFF
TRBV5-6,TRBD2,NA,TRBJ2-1,TGTGCCAGCAGCTTGAGTCTAGCGGGGGCTATAGATGAGCAGTTCTTC,CASSLSLAGAIDEQFF
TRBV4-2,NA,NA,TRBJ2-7,TGTGCCAGCAGCCAACAGGGGGGACTCTACGAGCAGTACTTC,CASSQQGGLYEQYF
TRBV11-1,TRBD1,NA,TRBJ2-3,TGTGCCAGCAGCTTAGCCGGGACAGAGACAGATACGCAGTATTTT,CASSLAGTETDTQYF
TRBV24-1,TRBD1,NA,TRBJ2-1,TGTGCCACCAGTGAGCGAGGACAGGGGAGCTCGTTTGGTGAGCAGTTCTTC,CATSERGQGSSFGEQFF
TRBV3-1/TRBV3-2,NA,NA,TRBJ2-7,TGTGCCAGCAGCCAAGATCTTATTGGGAGCTCCTACGAGCAGTACTTC,CASSQDLIGSSYEQYF
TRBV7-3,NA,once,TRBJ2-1,TGTGCCAGCAGCTTATCCTCCACGGGGAATGAGCAGTTCTTC,CASSLSSTGNEQFF
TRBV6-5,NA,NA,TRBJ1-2,TGTGCCAGCACCGCGGGGGGGACCTATGGCTACACCTTC,CASTAGGTYGYTF
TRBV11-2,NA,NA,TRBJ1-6,TGTGCCAGCAGCCCCCCCCCAGGGGCCAGCTCCTATAATTCACCCCTCCACTTT,CASSPPPGASSYNSPLHF
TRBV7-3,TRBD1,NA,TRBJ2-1,TGTGCCAGCAGCATTTCCGGGACAGGGGGGCACAATGAGCAGTTCTTC,CASSISGTGGHNEQFF
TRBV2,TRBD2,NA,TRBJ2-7,TGTGCCAGCAGGGAAGGGACTAGCGGGGCCTACGAGCAGTACTTC,CASREGTSGAYEQYF
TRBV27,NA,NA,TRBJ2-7,TGTGCCAGCAGTTTATACGAGGGCCACAGCTCCTACGAGCAGTACTTC,CASSLYEGHSSYEQYF
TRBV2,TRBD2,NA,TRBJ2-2,TGCGCCGGGGGGGTGGGACAGGCCGGGACTAGCGGCACCGGGGAGCTGTTTTTT,CAGGVGQAGTSGTGELFF
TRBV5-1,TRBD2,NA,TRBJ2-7,TGCGCCAGCGCCTACCTAGCGGGAGGGTCCTACGAGCAGTACTTC,CASAYLAGGSYEQYF
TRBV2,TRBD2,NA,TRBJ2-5,TGTGCCAGCAGTGAAGCCCCTAGCGGGCCACAAGAGACCCAGTACTTC,CASSEAPSGPQETQYF
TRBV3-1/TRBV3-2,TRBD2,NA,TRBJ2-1,TGTGCCAGCGGAAACCTACTAGCGGGGCCATACAATGAGCAGTTCTTC,CASGNLLAGPYNEQFF